This TCR beta chain comes out of a study of OX40 agonist ivuxolimab in advanced cancers. The data were produced by immunoSEQ multiplex PCR, yet TCRdb's version contains in-frame clones alone and is incomplete. The sample contains around 40,000 clones, about 84% of which appear only once. The germline CDR1 and CDR2 sequences are SGHVS and FNYEAQ. J lost 0 bases, V lost 0 bases, and 6 bases had no gene match. The length of the CDR3 is 19 residues. The rearrangement links TRBV7-6 to TRBJ2-1; 12 bases line up with TRBD2. Sequencing used CD4+ or CD8+ T cells sorted from blood, obtained in a trial of the OX40 agonist ivuxolimab. The receptor was isolated from an adult with an advanced solid tumor such as melanoma, head and neck, liver or kidney cancer. CDR3 sequence (DNA): TGTGCCAGCAGCTTAGCCCCTAGCGGGAGGGGAAGCTCCTACAATGAGCAGTTCTTC. Amino acid sequence: CASSLAPSGRGSSYNEQFF.